This T cell receptor (beta chain) stems from a study of T cells in localized non-small cell lung cancer. Libraries were prepared by immunoSEQ multiplex PCR; TCRdb keeps only in-frame clonotypes and omits some of them. The sample holds fewer than 45,000 clones, 86% seen once. Study findings and constraints: There was higher T cell clonality in uninvolved adjacent lung than in tumor, and it was highest there. In adjacent lung, a median roughly 53 of the top 100 tumor clones were found. Sequencing involved a lone tumor region, leaving heterogeneity possible.

On this clone itself: Its antigen is not known.

Germline assignment: CDR1 MNHNY and CDR2 SVGAGI (reference sequence). V lost 1 base and J 1 base, leaving 9 bases between the germline ends. This CDR3 spans 15 amino acids. The source was peripheral blood, collected before any cancer treatment. The chain combines TRBV6-6 with TRBJ2-3; D is perhaps TRBD1 (5 bases). The source is a man between 40 and 75 years old with stage I lung adenocarcinoma. This CDR3 reads CASSYFRVGTDTQYF. As DNA, the CDR3 is TGTGCCAGCAGTTACTTCAGGGTGGGCACAGATACGCAGTATTTT.